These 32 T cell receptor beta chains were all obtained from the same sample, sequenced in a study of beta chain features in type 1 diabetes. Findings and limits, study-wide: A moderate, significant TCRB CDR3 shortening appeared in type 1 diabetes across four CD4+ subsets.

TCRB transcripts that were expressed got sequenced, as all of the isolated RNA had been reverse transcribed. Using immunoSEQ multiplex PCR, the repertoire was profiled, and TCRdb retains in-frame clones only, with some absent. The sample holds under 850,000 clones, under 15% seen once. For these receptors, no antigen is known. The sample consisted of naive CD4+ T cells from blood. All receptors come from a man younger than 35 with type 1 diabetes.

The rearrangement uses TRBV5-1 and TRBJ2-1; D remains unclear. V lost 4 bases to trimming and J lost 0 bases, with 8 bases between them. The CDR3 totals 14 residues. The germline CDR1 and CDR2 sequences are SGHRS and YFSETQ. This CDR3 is CASSPQSSYNEQFF. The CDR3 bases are TGCGCCAGCAGCCCGCAAAGCTCCTACAATGAGCAGTTCTTC. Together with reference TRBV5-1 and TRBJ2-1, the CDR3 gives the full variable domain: KAGVTQTPRYLIKTRGQQVTLSCSPISGHRSVSWYQQTPGQGLQFLFEYFSETQRNKGNFPGRFSGRQFSNSRSEMNVSTLELGDSALYLCASSPQSSYNEQFFGPGTRLTVL.

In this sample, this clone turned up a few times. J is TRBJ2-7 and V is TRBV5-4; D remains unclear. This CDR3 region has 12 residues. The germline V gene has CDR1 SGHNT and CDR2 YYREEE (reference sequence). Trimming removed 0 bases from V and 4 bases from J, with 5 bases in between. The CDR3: CASSLGQYEQYF. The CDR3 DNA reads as TGTGCCAGCAGCTTGGGGCAGTACGAGCAGTACTTC.

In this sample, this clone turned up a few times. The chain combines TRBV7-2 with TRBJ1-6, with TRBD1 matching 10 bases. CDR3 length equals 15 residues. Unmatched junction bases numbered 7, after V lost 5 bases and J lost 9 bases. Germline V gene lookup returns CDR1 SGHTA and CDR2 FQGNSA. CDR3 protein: CASSPGQGVGSPLHF. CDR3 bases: TGTGCCAGCAGCCCCGGACAGGGGGTAGGTTCACCCCTCCACTTT.

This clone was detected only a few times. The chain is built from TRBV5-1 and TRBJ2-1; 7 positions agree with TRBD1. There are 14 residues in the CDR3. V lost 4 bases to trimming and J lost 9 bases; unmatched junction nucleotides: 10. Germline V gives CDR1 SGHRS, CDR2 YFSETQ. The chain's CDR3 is CASSNLGQAGEQFF. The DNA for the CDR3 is TGCGCCAGCAGCAATTTAGGACAGGCTGGTGAGCAGTTCTTC.

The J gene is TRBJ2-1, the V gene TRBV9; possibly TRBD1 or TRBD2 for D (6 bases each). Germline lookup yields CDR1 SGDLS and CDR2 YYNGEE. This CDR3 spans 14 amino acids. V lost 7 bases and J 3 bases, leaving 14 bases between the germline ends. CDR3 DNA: TGTGCCAGCGCCCGGAGGGGGATCTACAATGAGCAGTTCTTC. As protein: CASARRGIYNEQFF.

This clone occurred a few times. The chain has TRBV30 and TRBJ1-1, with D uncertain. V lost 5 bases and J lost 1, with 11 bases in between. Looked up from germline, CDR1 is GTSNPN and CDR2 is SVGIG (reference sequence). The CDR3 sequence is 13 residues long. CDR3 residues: CAWLFRRNTEAFF. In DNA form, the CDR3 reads TGTGCCTGGCTTTTCAGGCGGAACACTGAAGCTTTCTTT.

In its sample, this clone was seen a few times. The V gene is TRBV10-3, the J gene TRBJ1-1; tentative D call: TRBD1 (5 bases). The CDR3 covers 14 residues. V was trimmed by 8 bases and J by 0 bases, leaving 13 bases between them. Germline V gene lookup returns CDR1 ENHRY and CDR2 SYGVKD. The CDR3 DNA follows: TGTGCCATCCGGGGGACGGGGATGAACACTGAAGCTTTCTTT. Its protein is CAIRGTGMNTEAFF.

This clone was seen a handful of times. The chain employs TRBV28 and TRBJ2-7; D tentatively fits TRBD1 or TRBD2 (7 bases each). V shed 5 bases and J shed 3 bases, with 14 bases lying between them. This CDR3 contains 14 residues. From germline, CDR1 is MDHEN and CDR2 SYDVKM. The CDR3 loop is CASSPGGALYEQYF. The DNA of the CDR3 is TGTGCCAGCAGTCCAGGGGGGGCCCTCTACGAGCAGTACTTC.

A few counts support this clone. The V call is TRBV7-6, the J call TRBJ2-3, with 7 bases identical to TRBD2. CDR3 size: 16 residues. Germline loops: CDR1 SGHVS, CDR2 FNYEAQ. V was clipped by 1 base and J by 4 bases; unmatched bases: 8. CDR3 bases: TGTGCCAGCAGCTTAGAAGGGACTGCGGGGGCAGATACGCAGTATTTT. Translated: CASSLEGTAGADTQYF.

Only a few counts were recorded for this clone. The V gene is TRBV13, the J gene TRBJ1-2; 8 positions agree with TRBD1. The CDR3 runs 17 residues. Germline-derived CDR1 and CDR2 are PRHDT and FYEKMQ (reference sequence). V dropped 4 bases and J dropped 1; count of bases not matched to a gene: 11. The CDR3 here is CASSWDGDRLDNYGYTF. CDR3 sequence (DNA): TGTGCCAGCAGCTGGGATGGGGACAGGTTGGATAACTATGGCTACACCTTC.

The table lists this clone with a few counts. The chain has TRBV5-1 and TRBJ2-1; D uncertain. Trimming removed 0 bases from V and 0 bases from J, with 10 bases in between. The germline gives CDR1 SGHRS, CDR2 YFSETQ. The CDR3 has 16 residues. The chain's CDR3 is CASSLVGSTSYNEQFF. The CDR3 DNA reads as TGCGCCAGCAGCTTGGTGGGGTCCACCTCCTACAATGAGCAGTTCTTC.

The CDR3 loop is CAITGDRDSGNTIYF. CDR3 nucleotides: TGTGCCATCACTGGGGACAGGGACTCTGGAAACACCATATATTTT. The chain couples TRBV10-3 to TRBJ1-3, with 9 positions matching TRBD1. The V and J ends lost 7 bases and 0 bases, in that order; junction bases with no gene match: 4. Germline-derived CDR1 and CDR2 are ENHRY and SYGVKD. There are 15 residues in the CDR3.

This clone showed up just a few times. The CDR3 DNA sequence: TGCAGCGCTGGACAGGGGAGCTTTCGGGGCACTGAAGCTTTCTTT. Amino acids: CSAGQGSFRGTEAFF. The chain uses TRBV29-1 and TRBJ1-1; TRBD1 matches 9 bases. Germline CDR1 SQVTM, CDR2 ANQGSEA. V was clipped by 7 bases and J by 4 bases; unmatched bases: 13. The CDR3 runs 15 residues.

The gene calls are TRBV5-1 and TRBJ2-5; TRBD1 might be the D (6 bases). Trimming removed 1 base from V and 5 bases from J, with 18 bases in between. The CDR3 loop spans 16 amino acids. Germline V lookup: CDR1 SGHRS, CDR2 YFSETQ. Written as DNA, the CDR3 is TGCGCCAGCAGCTTGCCAGGGGAGTCGCCCTGGGAGACCCAGTACTTC. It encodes CASSLPGESPWETQYF.

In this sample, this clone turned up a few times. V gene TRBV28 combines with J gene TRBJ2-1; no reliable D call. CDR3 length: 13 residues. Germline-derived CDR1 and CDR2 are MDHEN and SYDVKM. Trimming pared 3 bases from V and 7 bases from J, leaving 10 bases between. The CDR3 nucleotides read TGTGCCAGCAGTTTGGCCCTTCCTAATGAGCAGTTCTTC. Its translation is CASSLALPNEQFF.

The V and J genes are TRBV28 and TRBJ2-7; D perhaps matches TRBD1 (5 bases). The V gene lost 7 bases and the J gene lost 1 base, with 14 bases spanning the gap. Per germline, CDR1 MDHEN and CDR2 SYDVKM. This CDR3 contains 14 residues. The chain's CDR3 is CASKFGTGSYEQYF. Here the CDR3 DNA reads TGTGCCAGCAAATTCGGTACAGGATCCTACGAGCAGTACTTC.

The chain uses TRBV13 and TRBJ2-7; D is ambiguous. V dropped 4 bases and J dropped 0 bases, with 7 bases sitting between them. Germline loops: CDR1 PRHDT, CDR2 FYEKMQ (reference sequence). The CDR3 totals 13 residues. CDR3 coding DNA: TGTGCCAGCAGCTACCCGAACTCCTACGAGCAGTACTTC. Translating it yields CASSYPNSYEQYF.

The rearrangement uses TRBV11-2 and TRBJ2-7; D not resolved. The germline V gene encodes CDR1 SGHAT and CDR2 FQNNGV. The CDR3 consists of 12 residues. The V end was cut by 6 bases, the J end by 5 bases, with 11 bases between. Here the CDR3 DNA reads TGTGCCAGCAGAATTCACGGAGACGAGCAGTACTTC. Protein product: CASRIHGDEQYF.

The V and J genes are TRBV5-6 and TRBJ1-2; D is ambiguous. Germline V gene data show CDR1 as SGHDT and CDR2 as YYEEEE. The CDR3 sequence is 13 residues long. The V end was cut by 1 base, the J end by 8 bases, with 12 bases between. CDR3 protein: CASSLLRQSGYTF. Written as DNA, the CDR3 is TGTGCCAGCAGCTTGCTACGGCAGTCAGGCTACACCTTC. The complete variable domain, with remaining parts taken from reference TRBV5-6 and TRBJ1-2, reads DAGVTQSPTHLIKTRGQQVTLRCSPKSGHDTVSWYQQALGQGPQFIFQYYEEEERQRGNFPDRFSGHQFPNYSSELNVNALLLGDSALYLCASSLLRQSGYTFGSGTRLTVV.

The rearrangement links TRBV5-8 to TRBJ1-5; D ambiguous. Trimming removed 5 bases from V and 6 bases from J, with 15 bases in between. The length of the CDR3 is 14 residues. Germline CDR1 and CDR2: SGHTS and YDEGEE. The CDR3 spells CASRKNGESQPQHF. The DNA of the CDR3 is TGTGCCAGCAGAAAGAACGGAGAGAGTCAGCCCCAGCATTTT.

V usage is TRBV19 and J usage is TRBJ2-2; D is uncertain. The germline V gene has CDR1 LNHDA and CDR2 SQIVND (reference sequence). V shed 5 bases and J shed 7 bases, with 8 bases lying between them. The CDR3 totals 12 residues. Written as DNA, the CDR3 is TGTGCCAGTAGTCCGTATGGCGGGGAGCTGTTTTTT. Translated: CASSPYGGELFF. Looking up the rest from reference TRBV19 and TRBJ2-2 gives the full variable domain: DGGITQSPKYLFRKEGQNVTLSCEQNLNHDAMYWYRQDPGQGLRLIYYSQIVNDFQKGDIAEGYSVSREKKESFPLTVTSAQKNPTAFYLCASSPYGGELFFGEGSRLTVL.

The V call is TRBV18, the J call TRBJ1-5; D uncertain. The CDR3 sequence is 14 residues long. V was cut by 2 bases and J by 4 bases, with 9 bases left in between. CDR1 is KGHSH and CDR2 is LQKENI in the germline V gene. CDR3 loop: CASSPSRENQPQHF. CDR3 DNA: TGTGCCAGCTCACCATCTCGGGAGAATCAGCCCCAGCATTTT.

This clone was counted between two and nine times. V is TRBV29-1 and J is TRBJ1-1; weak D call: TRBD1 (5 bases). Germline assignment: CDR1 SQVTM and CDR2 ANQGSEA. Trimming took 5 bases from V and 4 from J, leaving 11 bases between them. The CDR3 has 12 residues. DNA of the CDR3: TGCAGCGTTCAGGGACCAGCCACTGAAGCTTTCTTT. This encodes CSVQGPATEAFF. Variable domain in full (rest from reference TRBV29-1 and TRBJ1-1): SAVISQKPSRDICQRGTSLTIQCQVDSQVTMMFWYRQQPGQSLTLIATANQGSEATYESGFVIDKFPISRPNLTFSTLTVSNMSPEDSSIYLCSVQGPATEAFFGQGTRLTVV.

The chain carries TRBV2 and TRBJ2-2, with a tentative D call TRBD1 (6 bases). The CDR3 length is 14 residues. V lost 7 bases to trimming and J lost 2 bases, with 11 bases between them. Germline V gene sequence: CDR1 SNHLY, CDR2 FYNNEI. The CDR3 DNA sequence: TGTGCCAGCAAGGTACAGGGAAACACCGGGGAGCTGTTTTTT. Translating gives CASKVQGNTGELFF.

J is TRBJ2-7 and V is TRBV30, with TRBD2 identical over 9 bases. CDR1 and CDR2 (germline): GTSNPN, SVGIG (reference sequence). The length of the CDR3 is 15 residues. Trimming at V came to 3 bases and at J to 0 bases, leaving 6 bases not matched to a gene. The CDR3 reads CAWSGRLAASYEQYF. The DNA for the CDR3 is TGTGCCTGGAGCGGTCGACTAGCGGCCTCCTACGAGCAGTACTTC.

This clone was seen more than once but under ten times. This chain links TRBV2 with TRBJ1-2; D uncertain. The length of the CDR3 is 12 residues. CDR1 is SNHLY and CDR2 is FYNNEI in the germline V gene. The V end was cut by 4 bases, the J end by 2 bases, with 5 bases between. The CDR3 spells CASSADNYGYTF. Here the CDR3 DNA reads TGTGCCAGCAGTGCAGACAACTATGGCTACACCTTC.

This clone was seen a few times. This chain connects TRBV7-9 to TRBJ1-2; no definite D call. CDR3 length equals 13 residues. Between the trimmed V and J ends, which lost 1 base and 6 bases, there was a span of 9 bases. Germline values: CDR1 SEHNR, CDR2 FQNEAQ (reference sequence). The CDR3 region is CASSLGAGNGYTF. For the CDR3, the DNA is TGTGCCAGCAGCTTAGGGGCTGGGAATGGCTACACCTTC.

The CDR3 reads CASSSEGGEDSPLHF. CDR3 coding DNA: TGTGCCAGCAGTTCAGAAGGGGGCGAGGATTCACCCCTCCACTTT. This chain connects TRBV28 to TRBJ1-6; 7 bases match TRBD1. The junction had 8 bases not matched to a gene; V was cut back by 4 bases and J by 8 bases. CDR3 length equals 15 residues. Germline V gene data show CDR1 as MDHEN and CDR2 as SYDVKM. The complete variable domain, with remaining parts taken from reference TRBV28 and TRBJ1-6, reads DVKVTQSSRYLVKRTGEKVFLECVQDMDHENMFWYRQDPGLGLRLIYFSYDVKMKEKGDIPEGYSVSREKKERFSLILESASTNQTSMYLCASSSEGGEDSPLHFGNGTRLTVT.

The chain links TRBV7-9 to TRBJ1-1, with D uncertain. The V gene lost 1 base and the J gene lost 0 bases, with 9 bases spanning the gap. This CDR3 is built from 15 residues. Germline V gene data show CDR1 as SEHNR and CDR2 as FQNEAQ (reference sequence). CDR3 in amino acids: CASSLEDGLNTEAFF. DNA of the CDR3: TGTGCCAGCAGCTTAGAGGACGGATTGAACACTGAAGCTTTCTTT. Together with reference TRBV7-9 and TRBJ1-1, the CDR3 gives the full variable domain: DTGVSQNPRHKITKRGQNVTFRCDPISEHNRLYWYRQTLGQGPEFLTYFQNEAQLEKSRLLSDRFSAERPKGSFSTLEIQRTEQGDSAMYLCASSLEDGLNTEAFFGQGTRLTVV.

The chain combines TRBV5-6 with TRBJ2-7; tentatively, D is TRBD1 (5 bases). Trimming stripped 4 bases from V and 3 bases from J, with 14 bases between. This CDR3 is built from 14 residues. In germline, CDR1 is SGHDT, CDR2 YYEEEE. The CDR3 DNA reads TGTGCCAGCAGCCTGGGGCTAGGGGACTACGAGCAGTACTTC. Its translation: CASSLGLGDYEQYF.

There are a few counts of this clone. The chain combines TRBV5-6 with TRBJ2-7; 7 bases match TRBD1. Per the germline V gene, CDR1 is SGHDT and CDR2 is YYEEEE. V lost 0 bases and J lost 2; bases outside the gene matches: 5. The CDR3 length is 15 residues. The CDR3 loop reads CASSLVGQATYEQYF. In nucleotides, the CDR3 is TGTGCCAGCAGCTTGGTAGGACAGGCCACCTACGAGCAGTACTTC.

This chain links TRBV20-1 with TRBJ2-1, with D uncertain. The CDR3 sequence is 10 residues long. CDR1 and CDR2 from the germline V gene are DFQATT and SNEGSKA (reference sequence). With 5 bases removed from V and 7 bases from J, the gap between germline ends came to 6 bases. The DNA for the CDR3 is TGCAGTGCTTTGGGGAATGAGCAGTTCTTC. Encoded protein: CSALGNEQFF.